Listed here are 7 T cell receptor beta chains from one sample, sequenced in a study of blood T cell repertoires in COVID-19 (dated by TCRdb to 2020 to 2021). Library construction relied on the immunoSEQ multiplex PCR assay. As stored in TCRdb, this immuneACCESS dataset retains in-frame rearrangements with V and J assigned. A fraction of the clones does not appear; measured against another copy, unresolved V genes explain less than half of the discrepancy, and the remainder lacks a known reason. For this sample there are roughly 62,000 clones; around 85% appear just once. The ten biggest clones cover about 20% of the sample. Material: peripheral blood. These receptors originate from a man aged 55 to 69 with acute or convalescent COVID-19.

The chain combines TRBV5-1 with TRBJ1-6; a possible D gene is TRBD1 (6 bases). V lost 3 bases and J 7 bases, leaving 14 bases between the germline ends. The CDR3 contains 15 residues. From germline, CDR1 is SGHRS and CDR2 YFSETQ. The CDR3: CASSSDRFNNSPLHF. CDR3 nucleotides: TGCGCCAGCAGCTCTGACAGGTTTAACAATTCACCCCTCCACTTT.

This clone came up a few times. V is TRBV7-9 and J is TRBJ1-2, with TRBD1 as a possible D gene (5 bases). The germline V gene has CDR1 SEHNR and CDR2 FQNEAQ (reference sequence). Trimming shortened V by 5 bases and J by 5 bases, and 21 bases separated the two germline ends. The CDR3 totals 16 residues. CDR3 amino acids: CASSQTVTEILYGYTF. The CDR3 DNA follows: TGTGCCAGCAGCCAAACCGTGACAGAGATCCTTTATGGCTACACCTTC.

This chain uses TRBV7-3 with TRBJ2-3, with 7 bases lining up with TRBD2. Unmatched junction bases numbered 11, after V lost 0 bases and J lost 8 bases. Germline lookup yields CDR1 SGHTA and CDR2 FQGTGA. This CDR3 has 16 amino acids. The CDR3 sequence: CASSLTSMAGAGTQYF. CDR3 nucleotide sequence: TGTGCCAGCAGCTTAACGTCTATGGCGGGAGCTGGTACGCAGTATTTT. Looking up the rest from reference TRBV7-3 and TRBJ2-3 gives the full variable domain: GAGVSQTPSNKVTEKGKYVELRCDPISGHTALYWYRQSLGQGPEFLIYFQGTGAADDSGLPNDRFFAVRPEGSVSTLKIQRTERGDSAVYLCASSLTSMAGAGTQYFGPGTRLTVL.

Worth noting for this clone: Compared with germline, one end of the junction differs, possibly owing to a read error. In the same sample, other DNA sequences code for this CDR3. The J gene is TRBJ2-7, the V gene TRBV20-1; TRBD2 matches at 9 bases. The CDR3 has 14 residues. CDR1 and CDR2 (germline): DFQATT, SNEGSKA (reference sequence). The CDR3 sequence: CSASRLAVSYEQYF. DNA of the CDR3: TGCAGTGCTAGTCGACTAGCGGTCTCCTACGAGCAGTATTTC.

The J gene is TRBJ2-7, the V gene TRBV18, with D unresolved. Germline V gives CDR1 KGHSH, CDR2 LQKENI. V shed 3 bases and J shed 6 bases, with 9 bases lying between them. CDR3 length: 12 amino acids. The CDR3 loop reads CASSPRSLEQYF. DNA for the CDR3: TGTGCCAGCTCACCGAGAAGCCTCGAGCAGTACTTC.

The gene calls are TRBV23-1 and TRBJ2-7; the match to TRBD2 covers 8 bases. TRBV23-1 is known as an ORF, though its function is uncertain. The CDR3 is 18 amino acids. The V and J ends lost 6 bases and 4 bases, in that order; junction bases with no gene match: 20. This CDR3 is CASSLPRVRERGPYEQYF. CDR3 DNA sequence: TGCGCCAGCAGCCTCCCTAGGGTGCGGGAGCGGGGGCCATACGAGCAGTACTTC.

This rearrangement joins TRBV7-3 to TRBJ1-1; D remains unclear. Trimming removed 3 bases at V and 8 bases at J, with 13 bases between. The CDR3 covers 13 residues. Per germline, CDR1 SGHTA and CDR2 FQGTGA. The CDR3 reads CASSFLSGSEAFF. DNA of the CDR3: TGTGCCAGCAGCTTCTTGTCGGGGTCAGAAGCTTTCTTT.